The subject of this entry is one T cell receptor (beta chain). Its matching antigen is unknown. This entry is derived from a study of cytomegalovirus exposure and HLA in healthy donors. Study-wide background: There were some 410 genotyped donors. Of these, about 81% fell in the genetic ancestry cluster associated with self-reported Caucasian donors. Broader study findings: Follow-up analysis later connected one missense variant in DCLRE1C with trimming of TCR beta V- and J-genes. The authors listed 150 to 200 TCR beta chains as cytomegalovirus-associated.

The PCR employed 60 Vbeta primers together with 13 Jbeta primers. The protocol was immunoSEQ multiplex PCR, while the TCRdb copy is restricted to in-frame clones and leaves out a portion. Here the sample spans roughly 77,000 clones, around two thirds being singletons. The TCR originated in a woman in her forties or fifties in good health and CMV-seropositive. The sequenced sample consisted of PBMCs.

CDR3 nucleotides: TGTGCCAGCAGCTTAGCTGGGACAGGGGATTACGAGCAGTACTTC. Amino acids: CASSLAGTGDYEQYF. J is TRBJ2-7 and V is TRBV13; 10 nucleotides agree with TRBD1. The CDR3 length is 15 residues. Germline values: CDR1 PRHDT, CDR2 FYEKMQ (reference sequence). V lost 1 base, J lost 4 bases, and 4 bases stayed unmatched.